This T cell receptor beta chain came from a study of T cells in Graves' hyperthyroidism and ophthalmopathy. What was amplified from RNA transcripts were TCR beta CDR3 regions. TCR CDR3 regions were first amplified by RT-PCR with HTBI primers. MiXCR, run by TCRdb on the multiplex PCR reads, gives a single entry per CDR3 protein. The table includes about 420,000 distinct CDR3 sequences, 15% to 19% detected once. Germline CDR1 is LNHDA and CDR2 is SQIVND (reference sequence). V lost 3 bases and J 4 bases, leaving 7 bases between the germline ends. This CDR3 is built from 14 residues. Sequenced material: blood. The TCR was taken from a woman aged 18-29 years with Graves' hyperthyroidism. The V and J genes are TRBV19 and TRBJ1-6, with D uncertain. Written as DNA, the CDR3 is TGTGCCAGTAGTATCATAGCATATAATTCACCCCTCCACTTT. Translated: CASSIIAYNSPLHF. Drawing the rest from reference TRBV19 and TRBJ1-6, the complete variable domain is DGGITQSPKYLFRKEGQNVTLSCEQNLNHDAMYWYRQDPGQGLRLIYYSQIVNDFQKGDIAEGYSVSREKKESFPLTVTSAQKNPTAFYLCASSIIAYNSPLHFGNGTRLTVT.